This record concerns one T cell receptor beta chain sequence. Together with a sample-barcoded 5' primer, a J-beta primer mix was included in a second PCR lasting about 6 to 11 cycles. TCRdb called the 5' RACE reads again in MiXCR, with one record for every CDR3 protein. The data contain around 600,000 distinct CDR3 sequences, roughly 48% of them seen just once; the ten biggest clones take up around 24%. The sample is drawn from a study of blood T cells in healthy people across ages. Germline V gene lookup returns CDR1 SGHTA and CDR2 FQGNSA. The CDR3 covers 17 residues. Trimming removed 2 bases from V and 0 bases from J, with 14 bases in between. There were healthy Caucasian individuals from Russia, aged roughly 6 to 90, serving as donors. Each donor's blood draw was roughly 9.8 milliliters of peripheral blood. They isolated at least 6 million PBMCs from each sample. Each sample yielded at least 6 micrograms of PBMC total RNA.

The genes are TRBV7-2 and TRBJ2-1; D gene uncertain. This receptor was obtained from a man older than 75 in good health. The sequencing input was blood. For the CDR3, the DNA is TGTACCAGCAGCTTAATGGGCTCAATGAGCTCCTACAATGAGCAGTTCTTC. The encoded protein is CTSSLMGSMSSYNEQFF.